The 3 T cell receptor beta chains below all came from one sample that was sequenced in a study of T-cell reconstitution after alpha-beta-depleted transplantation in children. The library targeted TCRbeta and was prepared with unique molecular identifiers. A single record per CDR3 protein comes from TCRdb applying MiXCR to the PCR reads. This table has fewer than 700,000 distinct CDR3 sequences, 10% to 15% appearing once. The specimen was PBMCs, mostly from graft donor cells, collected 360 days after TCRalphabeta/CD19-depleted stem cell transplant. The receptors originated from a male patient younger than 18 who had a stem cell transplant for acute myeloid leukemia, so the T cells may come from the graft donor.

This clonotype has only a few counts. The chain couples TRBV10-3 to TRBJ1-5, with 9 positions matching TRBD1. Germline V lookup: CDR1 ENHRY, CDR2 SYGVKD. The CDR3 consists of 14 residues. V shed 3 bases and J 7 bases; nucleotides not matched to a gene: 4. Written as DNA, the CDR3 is TGTGCCATCAGTGACACAGGGGGCGGACAGCCCCAGCATTTT. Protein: CAISDTGGGQPQHF.

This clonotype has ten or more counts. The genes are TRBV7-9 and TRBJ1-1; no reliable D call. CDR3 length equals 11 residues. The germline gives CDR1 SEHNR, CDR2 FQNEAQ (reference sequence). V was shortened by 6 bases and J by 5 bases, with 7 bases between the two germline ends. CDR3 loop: CASRTQTEAFF. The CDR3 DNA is TGTGCCAGCAGAACACAGACTGAAGCTTTCTTT.

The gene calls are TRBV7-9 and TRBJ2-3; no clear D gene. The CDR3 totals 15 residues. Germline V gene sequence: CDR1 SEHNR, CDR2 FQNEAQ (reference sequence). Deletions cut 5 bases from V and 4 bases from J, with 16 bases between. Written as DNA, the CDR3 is TGTGCCAGCAGCACGACCCGGTATCTGGCAGATACGCAGTATTTT. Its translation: CASSTTRYLADTQYF.